The 27 T cell receptor beta chains below were found in one sample sequenced in a study of blood T cell repertoires in COVID-19 (dated by TCRdb to 2019 to 2021). Library method: the immunoSEQ multiplex PCR assay. TCRdb limited this immuneACCESS table to in-frame rearrangements with V and J called. A share of clones is missing; checked studies link under half to unresolved V genes, and the rest is unexplained. Counted in this sample were 210,000 or so clones; about 84% of them appeared once. 6% to 7.5% of the sample is in the top ten clones. The sequencing input was PBMCs or T cells enriched from blood (not recorded which). These receptors all stem from a woman aged 40 to 50 with acute COVID-19.

This chain joins TRBV19 and TRBJ1-5; D ambiguous. The CDR3 has 13 amino acids. CDR1 and CDR2 from the germline V gene are LNHDA and SQIVND (reference sequence). Deletions cut 1 base from V and 11 bases from J, with 12 bases between. CDR3 bases: TGTGCCAGTAGTATAGCCCCGGTTGAATCCCAGCATTTT. Its protein is CASSIAPVESQHF.

The chain links TRBV11-2 to TRBJ1-6; D is unresolved. Germline CDR1 and CDR2: SGHAT and FQNNGV. V was clipped by 1 base and J by 6 bases, with 4 bases between them. The CDR3 spans 13 residues. The CDR3 DNA reads TGTGCCAGCAGCTTAGTCTCTAATTCACCCCTCCACTTT. It codes for CASSLVSNSPLHF. The full variable domain, with the rest looked up from reference TRBV11-2 and TRBJ1-6, is EAGVAQSPRYKIIEKRQSVAFWCNPISGHATLYWYQQILGQGPKLLIQFQNNGVVDDSQLPKDRFSAERLKGVDSTLKIQPAKLEDSAVYLCASSLVSNSPLHFGNGTRLTVT.

The chain uses TRBV19 and TRBJ2-5, with D possibly being TRBD2 (5 bases). Looked up from germline, CDR1 is LNHDA and CDR2 is SQIVND (reference sequence). This CDR3 is 12 amino acids long. Trimming stripped 10 bases from V and 4 bases from J, with 13 bases between. For the CDR3, the DNA is TGTGCCACCTCGCGGGTATCAGAGACCCAGTACTTC. Its protein is CATSRVSETQYF.

The rearrangement uses TRBV11-2 and TRBJ2-1; D possibly corresponds to TRBD1 (5 bases). Germline V gene data show CDR1 as SGHAT and CDR2 as FQNNGV. The CDR3 runs to 16 residues. Between the trimmed V and J ends, which lost 2 bases and 0 bases, there was a span of 11 bases. CDR3 protein: CASSLNGASSYNEQFF. CDR3 in DNA: TGTGCCAGCAGCTTAAATGGGGCGAGCTCCTACAATGAGCAGTTCTTC.

This chain joins TRBV30 and TRBJ1-2; D is undetermined. V lost 4 bases and J lost 2, with 29 bases in between. This CDR3 comprises 19 residues. The germline V gene encodes CDR1 GTSNPN and CDR2 SVGIG (reference sequence). CDR3 sequence: CAWTSGAVVFTLSNYGYTF. CDR3 coding DNA: TGTGCCTGGACGTCGGGAGCGGTGGTTTTTACATTGTCGAACTATGGCTACACCTTC.

The chain combines TRBV11-2 with TRBJ1-1; D is uncertain. Trimming cost V 5 bases and J 0 bases, with 10 bases left between them. Germline CDR1 SGHAT, CDR2 FQNNGV. The CDR3 covers 14 residues. The CDR3 DNA reads TGTGCCAGCAGCCTACAGATTATGAACACTGAAGCTTTCTTT. Amino acids: CASSLQIMNTEAFF.

This clone was recorded only once. This chain connects TRBV6-5 to TRBJ1-2; 8 bases map to TRBD1. The CDR3 consists of 13 residues. V gave up 6 bases and J gave up 10 bases; unmatched junction bases: 10. Per germline, CDR1 MNHEY and CDR2 SVGAGI. CDR3 sequence: CASSEDRDVFYTF. CDR3 sequence (DNA): TGTGCCAGCAGCGAGGACAGGGACGTCTTCTACACCTTC.

V gene TRBV28 combines with J gene TRBJ2-5; 8 positions agree with TRBD1. J gave up 2 bases and V 5 bases, and 10 bases lay outside the gene matches. The V gene's germline CDR1 is MDHEN and CDR2 SYDVKM. The CDR3 length is 16 residues. The CDR3 DNA is TGTGCCAGCAGTACACCGGGACAGGAGGCACAAGAGACCCAGTACTTC. Translated: CASSTPGQEAQETQYF. The full variable domain, rest sourced from reference TRBV28 and TRBJ2-5, is DVKVTQSSRYLVKRTGEKVFLECVQDMDHENMFWYRQDPGLGLRLIYFSYDVKMKEKGDIPEGYSVSREKKERFSLILESASTNQTSMYLCASSTPGQEAQETQYFGPGTRLLVL.

The rearrangement links TRBV7-2 to TRBJ2-3; tentative D call: TRBD2 (7 bases). CDR3 size: 19 residues. Germline V CDR1 and CDR2: SGHTA, FQGNSA. V lost 0 bases, J lost 1 base, and 20 bases lay in between. This chain's CDR3 is CASSLALPSGGGGTDTQYF. The CDR3, as DNA: TGTGCCAGCAGCTTAGCACTCCCTAGCGGAGGGGGGGGCACAGATACGCAGTATTTT. The full variable domain, in which reference TRBV7-2 and TRBJ2-3 provide the parts outside the CDR3, is GAGVSQSPSNKVTEKGKDVELRCDPISGHTALYWYRQSLGQGLEFLIYFQGNSAPDKSGLPSDRFSAERTGGSVSTLTIQRTQQEDSAVYLCASSLALPSGGGGTDTQYFGPGTRLTVL.

This chain connects TRBV5-1 to TRBJ1-2, with 9 bases fitting TRBD1. The CDR3 spans 15 residues. From germline, CDR1 is SGHRS and CDR2 YFSETQ. V was clipped by 3 bases and J by 6 bases; unmatched bases: 9. CDR3 residues: CASSWTGDTGDGYTF. The CDR3 DNA reads as TGCGCCAGCAGCTGGACAGGGGATACGGGCGATGGCTACACCTTC. Looking up the rest from reference TRBV5-1 and TRBJ1-2 gives the full variable domain: KAGVTQTPRYLIKTRGQQVTLSCSPISGHRSVSWYQQTPGQGLQFLFEYFSETQRNKGNFPGRFSGRQFSNSRSEMNVSTLELGDSALYLCASSWTGDTGDGYTFGSGTRLTVV.

This rearrangement joins TRBV6-2 or TRBV6-3 to TRBJ2-3; D is perhaps TRBD1 (5 bases). Trimming left V 0 bases short and J 4 bases short, with 23 bases between. This CDR3 has 19 amino acids. Germline CDR1 reads MNHEY; CDR2 reads SVGEGT. The CDR3 loop is CASSYSGWQWIPTADTQYF. As DNA, the CDR3 is TGTGCCAGCAGTTACTCGGGGTGGCAATGGATACCGACAGCAGATACGCAGTATTTT.

The chain joins TRBV19 to TRBJ2-1; 7 nucleotides agree with TRBD2. J gave up 5 bases and V 5 bases, and 12 bases lay outside the gene matches. Germline CDR1 is LNHDA and CDR2 is SQIVND (reference sequence). There are 16 residues in the CDR3. This chain's CDR3 is CASSLGAGRVDNEQFF. CDR3 coding DNA: TGTGCCAGTAGTCTTGGAGCGGGGAGGGTCGACAATGAGCAGTTCTTC.

With regard to this clone: A junction end diverges from the germline sequence, so it may reflect a read error. V and J are TRBV6-5 and TRBJ1-5; the D is unclear. This CDR3 spans 13 amino acids. CDR1 and CDR2 (germline): MNHEY, SVGAGI. CDR3 nucleotide sequence: TGTGCCAGCAGTGACTCCCTCGATCAGCCCCAGCATTTT. Its translation: CASSDSLDQPQHF.

The chain uses TRBV6-5 and TRBJ1-2, with D possibly TRBD1 on 6 matching bases. The CDR3 runs 13 residues. V dropped 6 bases and J dropped 8 bases, with 16 bases sitting between them. Germline-derived CDR1 and CDR2 are MNHEY and SVGAGI. CDR3 in DNA: TGTGCCAGCAGCTCAGGGGCCTTTCCGGGCTACACCTTC. Residues: CASSSGAFPGYTF.

The V call is TRBV11-1, the J call TRBJ2-7; a weak D match, TRBD2 (6 bases). From germline, CDR1 is SGHAT and CDR2 FQDESV (reference sequence). Between the trimmed V and J ends, which lost 0 bases and 3 bases, there was a span of 9 bases. CDR3 length: 14 residues. The CDR3 DNA is TGTGCCAGCAGCTTAGCGGGAGGCGGCTACGAGCAGTACTTC. Translation gives CASSLAGGGYEQYF.

The rearrangement uses TRBV6-5 and TRBJ1-2; no reliable D call. Germline loops: CDR1 MNHEY, CDR2 SVGAGI. Trimming took off 3 bases at V and 11 bases at J, with 13 bases between the two ends. The CDR3 spans 12 residues. The CDR3 loop is CASSYSPPSYTF. The DNA for the CDR3 is TGTGCCAGCAGTTATAGCCCCCCCTCGTACACCTTC.

This clone turned up a few times. The V call is TRBV3-1 (or the pseudogene TRBV3-2), the J call TRBJ2-2; 7 bases fit TRBD1. Germline V gene data show CDR1 as LGHDT and CDR2 as YNNKEL (reference sequence). This CDR3 is 15 amino acids long. The V and J ends lost 4 bases and 1 base, in that order; junction bases with no gene match: 3. This chain's CDR3 is CASSRRDRNTGELFF. In nucleotides, the CDR3 is TGTGCCAGCAGCCGTCGGGACAGGAACACCGGGGAGCTGTTTTTT.

The chain uses TRBV5-1 and TRBJ1-2; possibly TRBD1 for D (5 bases). Germline V gene sequence: CDR1 SGHRS, CDR2 YFSETQ. CDR3 length equals 14 residues. The ends were cut back, 0 bases at V and 4 bases at J, with 10 bases in the middle. CDR3: CASSLDRSIYGYTF. The CDR3 nucleotides read TGCGCCAGCAGCTTGGACAGGTCGATCTATGGCTACACCTTC.

The chain carries TRBV10-1 and TRBJ2-1; TRBD2 aligns across 7 bases. CDR1 WNHNN and CDR2 SYGVQD come from the germline V gene (reference sequence). The CDR3 runs 13 residues. V was clipped by 2 bases and J by 14 bases; unmatched bases: 9. This CDR3 reads CASSEGGDSDKFF. Here the CDR3 DNA reads TGCGCCAGCAGTGAGGGGGGGGACTCAGATAAGTTCTTC.

The rearrangement links TRBV4-2 to TRBJ2-6; TRBD2 might be the D (5 bases). Germline V CDR1 and CDR2: LGHNA, YNFKEQ. Trimming cost V 0 bases and J 4 bases, with 13 bases left between them. CDR3 length equals 17 residues. The CDR3 nucleotides read TGTGCCAGCAGCCAAGAGAGGACTCAAACAGGGGCCAACGTCCTGACTTTC. It specifies CASSQERTQTGANVLTF.

This chain joins TRBV5-1 and TRBJ1-6, with no clear D. There are 13 residues in the CDR3. Germline V gene data show CDR1 as SGHRS and CDR2 as YFSETQ. V dropped 2 bases and J dropped 11 bases, with 11 bases sitting between them. CDR3 nucleotides: TGCGCCAGCAGCTTAGTATCCGAGACACCCCTCCACTTT. Its protein is CASSLVSETPLHF.

The chain carries TRBV15 and TRBJ1-3; TRBD1 agrees at 9 bases. The J segment lost 0 bases and the V segment lost 2 bases, leaving 11 bases of the junction unmatched. The CDR3 runs 19 residues. Germline V gives CDR1 LNHNV, CDR2 YYDKDF (reference sequence). In DNA, the CDR3 is TGTGCCACCAGCAGATATGGCGGGACAGGGATGAGCTCTGGAAACACCATATATTTT. Amino acids: CATSRYGGTGMSSGNTIYF.

The chain recombines TRBV7-2 with TRBJ2-7, with 13 nucleotides matching TRBD2. With 1 base clipped from V and 6 bases from J, the junction kept 6 bases outside the gene matches. Germline CDR1 reads SGHTA; CDR2 reads FQGNSA. The CDR3 length is 16 residues. The CDR3 DNA sequence: TGTGCCAGCAGCTTAGGTTCCGGACTAGCGGGAGTCGAGCAGTACTTC. This translates into CASSLGSGLAGVEQYF.

V gene TRBV9 combines with J gene TRBJ1-5; D is uncertain. V was shortened by 0 bases and J by 7 bases, with 11 bases between the two germline ends. This CDR3 contains 14 residues. The germline gives CDR1 SGDLS, CDR2 YYNGEE. CDR3 bases: TGTGCCAGCAGCGTAGGTGGGCTTGGGCAGCCCCAGCATTTT. Amino acids: CASSVGGLGQPQHF.

The gene calls are TRBV6-5 and TRBJ1-2; 11 bases fit TRBD1. Unmatched junction bases numbered 2, after V lost 6 bases and J lost 2 bases. The CDR3 consists of 14 residues. CDR1 is MNHEY, CDR2 SVGAGI, per germline. For the CDR3, the DNA is TGTGCCAGCAGGCGGACAGGGGGCAACTATGGCTACACCTTC. This translates into CASRRTGGNYGYTF.

The chain links TRBV28 to TRBJ1-2; 7 bases line up with TRBD1. The germline gives CDR1 MDHEN, CDR2 SYDVKM. Unmatched junction bases numbered 4, after V lost 3 bases and J lost 3 bases. The CDR3 consists of 14 residues. CDR3 sequence (DNA): TGTGCCAGCAGTTTCCCCGGACAGGACTATGGCTACACCTTC. Residues: CASSFPGQDYGYTF.

The chain combines TRBV5-1 with TRBJ2-7; 7 bases align to TRBD1. Germline loops: CDR1 SGHRS, CDR2 YFSETQ. V dropped 0 bases and J dropped 2; count of bases not matched to a gene: 5. This CDR3 region has 15 residues. The CDR3 nucleotides read TGCGCCAGCAGCTTGGGGGGGACAGAAACCTACGAGCAGTACTTC. This sequence encodes CASSLGGTETYEQYF. Full variable domain (missing parts from reference TRBV5-1 and TRBJ2-7): KAGVTQTPRYLIKTRGQQVTLSCSPISGHRSVSWYQQTPGQGLQFLFEYFSETQRNKGNFPGRFSGRQFSNSRSEMNVSTLELGDSALYLCASSLGGTETYEQYFGPGTRLTVT.